The sequence of this T cell receptor beta chain was determined in a study of blood T cell repertoires in COVID-19. The wider study: Donors in the United States, Italy and Spain gave samples during acute or convalescent COVID-19. T cells, B-cell-depleted T cells, or PBMCs provided the cDNA or gDNA that served as material.

Study processing details: Reference gene primer amplification gave nucleated cell count estimates. Sequenced by immunoSEQ multiplex PCR; TCRdb stores in-frame clones only, minus some. The D gene and trimming were derived from the DNA, and the V and J assignments and clone size from that table. The repertoire holds about 70,000 clones, about 90% seen once, with around 12% in the top ten. This CDR3 is built from 16 residues. Looked up from germline, CDR1 is SGHRS and CDR2 is YFSETQ. J gave up 11 bases and V 0 bases, and 14 bases lay outside the gene matches. The sequencing input was peripheral blood. The receptor was derived from a human donor in a cohort sampled during active COVID-19. The chain carries TRBV5-1 and TRBJ2-5; TRBD1 agrees at 9 bases. CDR3 region: CASSLEGTGPANQQYF. The CDR3 nucleotides are TGCGCCAGCAGCTTGGAGGGGACAGGGCCTGCGAATCAACAGTACTTC.